This TCR beta chain emerged from a study of beta chain features in type 1 diabetes (dated by TCRdb to the late 2010s). At the level of the whole study: Mean age, gender distribution, total cell number and subset yield were not different between patients and healthy donors. In the study, TCRB repertoires of sorted circulating CD4+ T cell subsets from recently diagnosed type 1 diabetes patients were compared with those of matched healthy donors. A total of about 100,000,000 sorted cells were examined across all samples, and RNA yield correlated strongly with the number of cells per subset. Whereas all 30 or so donors provided naive and central memory subsets, regulatory and stem cell-like memory subsets were isolated from just 8 patients and about 8 healthy donors.

All of the isolated RNA was reverse transcribed with the High Capacity cDNA Reverse Transcription Kit, so expressed TCRB transcripts were sequenced. Deep immunoSEQ sequencing was performed on naive, central memory and regulatory T cell samples, with an average of roughly 3.3 million total reads per sample. Sorted cells were lysed in RLT buffer, and RNA was extracted using DNase-treated RNeasy Micro or Mini kits according to cell number. Each cell subset was processed on its own to prevent cross-contamination, while patient and healthy donor samples were processed together. Using the immunoSEQ multiplex PCR, TCRB sequences were amplified from cDNA into 87-bp fragments spanning the CDR3 region. Sequencing of the amplicons was done on the Illumina HiSeq platform. The authors' pipeline ran thus. Synthetic template baselines were used to correct PCR bias computationally, reads within Hamming distance 2 were collapsed together, and singletons that could not be merged were discarded. By aligning reads against IMGT, V, D and J genes, CDR3 length, and insertions or deletions at six rearrangement sites were assigned. Within each subset, clonotype counts were normalized to sorted cell number, after which true diversity and Gini coefficients were computed with the tcR R package. Repertoire sharing was quantified using the overlap coefficient calculated on TCRB nucleotide sequences. Out-of-frame TCRB sequences from naive cells were analyzed as a proxy for the pre-selection repertoire. Drawn from immuneACCESS, this table holds only the in-frame rearrangements with V and J called that TCRdb kept. Clones are partly lost; checked studies trace under half to an unresolved V gene and leave the rest unexplained. V and J calls plus clone size are reproduced from that table; the DNA served to infer D and trimming. The sample table lists 600,000 or so clones, more than 12% of them with a count of one. The top ten hold 0.035% to 0.045% of the sample.

This clone was seen more than once but under ten times. It has no known antigen specificity. No base-level quality is on record; no much larger clone is a single base apart. Each donor gave one peripheral blood draw, approximately 120 mL on average, collected into heparinised tubes. Using a panel that included CD45RO, CCR7, CD25, CD127, CD95 and CD27, naive, central memory, regulatory and stem cell-like memory CD4+ T cells were sorted on a BD FACSAria II. Every sorted population had a purity above 95%. PBMCs were isolated right away by Lymphoprep density gradient centrifugation and were stained directly, without culture. To minimize batch effects, samples were stained and sorted in pairs, one healthy donor with one patient per experiment. CDR1 GTSNPN and CDR2 SVGIG are derived from the germline V gene (reference sequence). The junction shows trimming of 3 bases on V and 0 bases on J, plus 15 bases between the germline ends. Reading from cysteine to phenylalanine, the CDR3 counts 16 amino acids. CDR3 DNA is the only sequence kept; it has 48 bases, read in frame from the first base.

Summary of the overall study and its limitations: Because the HLA sub-analyses included only small numbers of individuals, any influence of HLA type on TCRB rearrangement was left unresolved. Type 1 diabetes patients showed a moderate but significant shortening of TCRB CDR3 length in all four CD4+ subsets. Naive, central memory and regulatory TCRB repertoires appeared to be more similar among patients than among healthy donors. Sequencing cDNA rather than genomic DNA could over-represent highly expressing activated cells, although activation and CD3 levels did not differ between groups. At VDJ recombination sites, patients with type 1 diabetes made fewer insertions and deleted more nucleotides, a pattern implying thymic rearrangement abnormalities. PCR may preferentially amplify shorter templates, but because patient and control samples were amplified and corrected together, any resulting skew would affect both groups equally.

Material: naive CD4+ T cells from blood. The sample's cell subset or site label is to be understood as: true naive CD4+ T cells. This receptor was taken from a man younger than 35 with type 1 diabetes. The rearrangement joined TRBV30 to TRBJ2-1; the D gene may be TRBD1 or TRBD2, since each aligns over 5 bases. Here the CDR3 is given as CAWSGVRGSSYNEQFF. In nucleotide form, the sequence is TGTGCCTGGAGCGGCGTGAGGGGAAGCTCCTACAATGAGCAGTTCTTC.